Sequencing of this T cell receptor (beta chain) was carried out in a study of Graves' ophthalmopathy and Graves' hyperthyroidism. Across the whole study: Hyperthyroidism was classified as stable if no ophthalmopathy occurred within 18 months of follow-up.

This clonotype came up a few times. The antigen remains undetermined. Study results and caveats: Blood also held most thyroid clonotypes expanded above 0.001 frequency.

Amplified TCR beta CDR3 regions were obtained using RNA transcripts as template. First-round RT-PCR used HTBI primers; second-round multiplex PCR followed. TCRdb passed the multiplex PCR reads through MiXCR, listing each CDR3 protein once. Of over a million distinct CDR3 sequences listed, approximately 35% are singletons. The V gene lost 6 bases and the J gene lost 2 bases, with 17 bases spanning the gap. This CDR3 has 15 amino acids. Other autoimmune diseases, uncontrolled infections, pregnancy or lactation led to the exclusion of patients. The V and J genes are TRBV12-3 or TRBV12-4 and TRBJ2-7; possibly TRBD1 for D (6 bases). The source of this sequence is an adult man with Graves' hyperthyroidism. The source material was peripheral blood or thyroid tissue (not recorded which). The CDR3 here is CASRTQQGKPYEQYF. In nucleotides, the CDR3 is TGTGCCAGCAGAACCCAACAGGGTAAGCCCTACGAGCAGTACTTC.